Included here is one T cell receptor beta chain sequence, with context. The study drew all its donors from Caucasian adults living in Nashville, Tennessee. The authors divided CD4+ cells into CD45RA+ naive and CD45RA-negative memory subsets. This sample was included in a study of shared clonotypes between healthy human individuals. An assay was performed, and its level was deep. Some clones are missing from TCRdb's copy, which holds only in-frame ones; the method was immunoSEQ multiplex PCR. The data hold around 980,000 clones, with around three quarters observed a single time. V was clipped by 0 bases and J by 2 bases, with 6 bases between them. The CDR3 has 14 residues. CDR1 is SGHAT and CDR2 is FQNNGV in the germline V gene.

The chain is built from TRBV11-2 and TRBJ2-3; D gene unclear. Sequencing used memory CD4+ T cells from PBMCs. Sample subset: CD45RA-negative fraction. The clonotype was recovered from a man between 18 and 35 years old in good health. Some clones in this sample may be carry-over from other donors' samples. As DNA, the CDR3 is TGTGCCAGCAGCTTAGAGTGGGTCACAGATACGCAGTATTTT. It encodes CASSLEWVTDTQYF.